This T cell receptor beta chain originates from a study of CD8 T cells in ankylosing spondylitis. Study results and limitations: Earlier literature documents some of the motif variants in reactive arthritis synovial fluid and blood. CD8+ by phenotype, disease-linked clones were relatively rare in peripheral blood. Significant enrichment of disease-linked clones was reportedly seen in matched ankylosing spondylitis synovial fluid. The study identified a TCR beta motif of under ten highly homologous variants that appeared characteristic of ankylosing spondylitis blood.

Worth noting for this clonotype: Its antigen is undetermined.

Generation of TCR beta libraries employed quantitative 5'-RACE incorporating molecular barcodes. TCRdb redid the calling of the 5' RACE reads with MiXCR, one entry per CDR3 protein. The sample carries 800,000 to 900,000 distinct CDR3 sequences, about 11% recorded once. This CDR3 comprises 15 residues. Per the germline V gene, CDR1 is LNHNV and CDR2 is YYDKDF (reference sequence). V shed 8 bases and J shed 2 bases, with 15 bases lying between them. This receptor was obtained from a male donor with ankylosing spondylitis. Sequencing input: blood, either unsorted or a sorted T cell fraction (not recorded which). The rearrangement joins TRBV15 to TRBJ2-2, with D perhaps TRBD2 (5 bases). CDR3 sequence: CATGKERTNTGELFF. The CDR3 nucleotides are TGTGCCACCGGCAAAGAAAGGACTAACACCGGGGAGCTGTTTTTT. Filled out from reference TRBV15 and TRBJ2-2, the complete variable domain reads DAMVIQNPRYQVTQFGKPVTLSCSQTLNHNVMYWYQQKSSQAPKLLFHYYDKDFNNEADTPDNFQSRRPNTSFCFLDIRSPGLGDTAMYLCATGKERTNTGELFFGEGSRLTVL.